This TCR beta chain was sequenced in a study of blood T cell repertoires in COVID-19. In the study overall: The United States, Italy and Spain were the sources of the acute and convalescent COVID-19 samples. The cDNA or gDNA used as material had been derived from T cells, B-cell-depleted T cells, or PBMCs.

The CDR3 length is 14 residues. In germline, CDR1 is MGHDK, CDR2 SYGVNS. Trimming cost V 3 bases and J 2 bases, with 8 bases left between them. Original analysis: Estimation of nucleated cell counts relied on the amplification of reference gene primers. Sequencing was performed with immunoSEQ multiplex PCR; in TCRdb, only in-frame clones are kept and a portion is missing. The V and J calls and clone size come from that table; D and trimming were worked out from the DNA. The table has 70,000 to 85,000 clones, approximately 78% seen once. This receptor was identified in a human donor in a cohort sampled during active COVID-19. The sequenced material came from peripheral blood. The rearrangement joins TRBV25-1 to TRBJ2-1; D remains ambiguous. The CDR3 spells CASSDWQTYNEQFF. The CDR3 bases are TGTGCCAGCAGTGATTGGCAGACCTACAATGAGCAGTTCTTC. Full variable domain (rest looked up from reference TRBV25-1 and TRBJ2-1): EADIYQTPRYLVIGTGKKITLECSQTMGHDKMYWYQQDPGMELHLIHYSYGVNSTEKGDLSSESTVSRIRTEHFPLTLESARPSHTSQYLCASSDWQTYNEQFFGPGTRLTVL.